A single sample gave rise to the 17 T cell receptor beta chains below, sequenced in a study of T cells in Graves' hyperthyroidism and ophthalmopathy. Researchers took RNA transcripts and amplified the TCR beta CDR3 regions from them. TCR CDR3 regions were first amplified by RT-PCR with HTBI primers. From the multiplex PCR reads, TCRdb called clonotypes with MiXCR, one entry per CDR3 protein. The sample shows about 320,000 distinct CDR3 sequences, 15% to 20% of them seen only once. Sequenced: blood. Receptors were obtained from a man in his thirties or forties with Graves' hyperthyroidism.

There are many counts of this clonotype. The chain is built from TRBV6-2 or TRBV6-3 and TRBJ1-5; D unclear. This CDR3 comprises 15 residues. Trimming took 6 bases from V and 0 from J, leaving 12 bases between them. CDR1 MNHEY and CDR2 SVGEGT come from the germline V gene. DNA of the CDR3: TGTGCCAGCAGCTCGAGGCGGGGTAGCAATCAGCCCCAGCATTTT. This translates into CASSSRRGSNQPQHF.

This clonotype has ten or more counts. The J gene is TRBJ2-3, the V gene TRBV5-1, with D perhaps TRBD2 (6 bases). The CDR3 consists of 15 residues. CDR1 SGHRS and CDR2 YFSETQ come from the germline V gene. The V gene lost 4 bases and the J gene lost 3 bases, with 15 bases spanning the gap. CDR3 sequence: CASSAYGRGTDTQYF. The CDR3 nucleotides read TGCGCCAGCAGCGCTTACGGGAGAGGAACAGATACGCAGTATTTT.

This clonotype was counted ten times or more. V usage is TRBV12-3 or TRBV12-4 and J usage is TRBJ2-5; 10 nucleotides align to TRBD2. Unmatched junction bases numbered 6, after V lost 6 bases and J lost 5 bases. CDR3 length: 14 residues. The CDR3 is CASSTLAGVETQYF. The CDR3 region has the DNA TGTGCCAGCAGCACCCTAGCGGGAGTCGAGACCCAGTACTTC.

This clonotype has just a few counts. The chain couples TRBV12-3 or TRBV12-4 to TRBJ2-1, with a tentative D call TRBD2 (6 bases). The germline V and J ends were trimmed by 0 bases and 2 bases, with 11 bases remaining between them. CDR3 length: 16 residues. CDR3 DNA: TGTGCCAGCAGTTTAGCCCAAGGAGGGCCCTACAATGAGCAGTTCTTC. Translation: CASSLAQGGPYNEQFF.

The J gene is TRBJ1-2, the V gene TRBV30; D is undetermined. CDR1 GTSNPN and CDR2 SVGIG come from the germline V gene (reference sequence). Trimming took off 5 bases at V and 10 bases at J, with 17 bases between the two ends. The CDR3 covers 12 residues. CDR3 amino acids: CAWAPRPSIYTF. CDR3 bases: TGTGCCTGGGCCCCCCGACCCTCCATCTACACCTTC.

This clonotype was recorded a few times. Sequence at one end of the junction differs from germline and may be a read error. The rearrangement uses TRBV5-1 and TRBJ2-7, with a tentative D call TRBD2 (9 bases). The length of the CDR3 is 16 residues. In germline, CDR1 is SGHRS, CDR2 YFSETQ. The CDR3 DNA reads TGCGCCAACAGCCCATCAGGGGGCGGGAGGGTGTACGAGCAGTACTTC. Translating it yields CANSPSGGGRVYEQYF.

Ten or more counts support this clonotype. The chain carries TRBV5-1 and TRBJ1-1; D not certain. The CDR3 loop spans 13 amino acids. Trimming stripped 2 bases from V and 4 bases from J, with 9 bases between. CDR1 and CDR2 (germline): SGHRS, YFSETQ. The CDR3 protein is CASSLPRGTEAFF. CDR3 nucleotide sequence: TGCGCCAGCAGCTTACCTCGAGGCACTGAAGCTTTCTTT. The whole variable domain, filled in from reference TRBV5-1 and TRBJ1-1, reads KAGVTQTPRYLIKTRGQQVTLSCSPISGHRSVSWYQQTPGQGLQFLFEYFSETQRNKGNFPGRFSGRQFSNSRSEMNVSTLELGDSALYLCASSLPRGTEAFFGQGTRLTVV.

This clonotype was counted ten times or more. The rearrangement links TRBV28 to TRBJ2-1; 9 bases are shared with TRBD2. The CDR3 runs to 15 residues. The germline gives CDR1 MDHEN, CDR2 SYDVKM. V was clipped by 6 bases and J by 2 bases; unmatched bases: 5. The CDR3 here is CASSTGLAPYNEQFF. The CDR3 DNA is TGTGCCAGCAGCACCGGACTAGCGCCCTACAATGAGCAGTTCTTC.

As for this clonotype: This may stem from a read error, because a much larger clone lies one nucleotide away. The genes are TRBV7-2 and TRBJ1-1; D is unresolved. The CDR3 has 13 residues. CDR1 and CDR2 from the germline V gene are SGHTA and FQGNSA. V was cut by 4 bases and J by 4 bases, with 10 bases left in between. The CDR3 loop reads CASSSTTRTEAFF. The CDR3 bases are TGTGCCAGCAGCTCCACTACCCGCACTGAAGCTTTCTTT.

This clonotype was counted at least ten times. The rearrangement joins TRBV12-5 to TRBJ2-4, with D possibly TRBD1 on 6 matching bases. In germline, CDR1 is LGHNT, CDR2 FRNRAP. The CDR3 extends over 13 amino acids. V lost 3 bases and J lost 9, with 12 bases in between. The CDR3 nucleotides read TGTGCTAGTGGTTTATGGGACACTGGCATTCAGTACTTC. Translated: CASGLWDTGIQYF.

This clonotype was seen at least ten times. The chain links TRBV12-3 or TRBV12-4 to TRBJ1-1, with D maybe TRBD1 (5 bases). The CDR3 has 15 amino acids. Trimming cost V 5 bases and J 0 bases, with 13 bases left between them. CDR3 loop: CASSLLGDVNTEAFF. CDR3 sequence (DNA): TGTGCCAGCAGTCTCCTCGGGGACGTGAACACTGAAGCTTTCTTT.

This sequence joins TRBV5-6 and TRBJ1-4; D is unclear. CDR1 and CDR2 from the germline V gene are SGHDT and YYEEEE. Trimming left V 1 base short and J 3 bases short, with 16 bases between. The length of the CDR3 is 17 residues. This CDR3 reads CASSLIGPDQANEKLFF. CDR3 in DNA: TGTGCCAGCAGCTTGATCGGACCCGATCAGGCTAATGAAAAACTGTTTTTT.

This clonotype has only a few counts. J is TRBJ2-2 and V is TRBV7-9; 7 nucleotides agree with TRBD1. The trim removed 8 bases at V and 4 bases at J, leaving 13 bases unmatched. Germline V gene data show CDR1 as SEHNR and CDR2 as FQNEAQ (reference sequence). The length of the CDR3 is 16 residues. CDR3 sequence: CASQGGQPSGTGELFF. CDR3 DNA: TGTGCCAGCCAAGGGGGCCAGCCCTCGGGCACCGGGGAGCTGTTTTTT.

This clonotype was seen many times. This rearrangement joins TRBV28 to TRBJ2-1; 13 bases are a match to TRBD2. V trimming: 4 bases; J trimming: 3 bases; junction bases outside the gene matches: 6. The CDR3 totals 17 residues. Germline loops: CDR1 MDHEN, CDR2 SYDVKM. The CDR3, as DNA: TGTGCCAGCAGTTCTGGACTAGCGGGAGACCACTACAATGAGCAGTTCTTC. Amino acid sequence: CASSSGLAGDHYNEQFF.

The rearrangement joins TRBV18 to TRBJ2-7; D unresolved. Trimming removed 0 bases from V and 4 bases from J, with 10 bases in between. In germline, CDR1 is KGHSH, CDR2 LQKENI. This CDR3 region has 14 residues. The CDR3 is CASSPPGNDYEQYF. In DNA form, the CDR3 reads TGTGCCAGCTCACCACCAGGAAACGATTACGAGCAGTACTTC.

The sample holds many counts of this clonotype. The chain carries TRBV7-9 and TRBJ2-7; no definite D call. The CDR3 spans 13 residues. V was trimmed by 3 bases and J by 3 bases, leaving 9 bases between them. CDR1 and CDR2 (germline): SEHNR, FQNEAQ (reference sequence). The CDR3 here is CASSFRDNYEQYF. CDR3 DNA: TGTGCCAGCAGCTTTAGGGATAACTACGAGCAGTACTTC.

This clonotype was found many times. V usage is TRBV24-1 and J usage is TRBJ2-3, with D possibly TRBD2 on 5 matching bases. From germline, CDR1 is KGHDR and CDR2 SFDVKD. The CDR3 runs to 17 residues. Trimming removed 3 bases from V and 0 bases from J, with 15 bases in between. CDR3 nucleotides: TGTGCCACCAGTGATCCGGGGTCCCGAACTAGCACAGATACGCAGTATTTT. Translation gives CATSDPGSRTSTDTQYF.